A single sample is the source of the 25 T cell receptor beta chains below, sequenced in a study of blood T cell repertoires in COVID-19. Clones were read by immunoSEQ multiplex PCR, and TCRdb kept only the in-frame ones, dropping some. The sample has 55,000 to 70,000 clones; roughly 85% are singletons. Sequencing input: peripheral blood. The receptors originated from a woman aged 55 to 70 with COVID-19, enrolled during active disease.

The chain employs TRBV4-1 and TRBJ1-1, with D possibly being TRBD1 (5 bases). Germline V gene lookup returns CDR1 MGHRA and CDR2 YSYEKL. V lost 6 bases, J lost 10 bases, and 12 bases lay in between. The CDR3 has 11 amino acids. CDR3 loop: CASRSRESAFF. CDR3 DNA sequence: TGCGCCAGCAGGTCCAGGGAATCAGCTTTCTTT.

The chain links TRBV9 to TRBJ1-3, with 9 nucleotides matching TRBD1. The CDR3 is 15 amino acids. The trim removed 3 bases at V and 4 bases at J, leaving 5 bases unmatched. Germline loops: CDR1 SGDLS, CDR2 YYNGEE. DNA of the CDR3: TGTGCCAGCAGCGCCGGGACAGGGAAGGGAAACACCATATATTTT. As protein: CASSAGTGKGNTIYF. The full variable domain, in which reference TRBV9 and TRBJ1-3 provide the parts outside the CDR3, is DSGVTQTPKHLITATGQRVTLRCSPRSGDLSVYWYQQSLDQGLQFLIQYYNGEERAKGNILERFSAQQFPDLHSELNLSSLELGDSALYFCASSAGTGKGNTIYFGEGSWLTVV.

This clone was picked up one time. The chain combines TRBV6-5 with TRBJ2-5, with 8 nucleotides matching TRBD2. Germline V gene data show CDR1 as MNHEY and CDR2 as SVGAGI. V trimming: 0 bases; J trimming: 5 bases; junction bases outside the gene matches: 5. This CDR3 spans 15 amino acids. CDR3 bases: TGTGCCAGCAGTTACTCGGGACTAGGGGGTGAGACCCAGTACTTC. As protein: CASSYSGLGGETQYF.

The chain uses TRBV11-2 and TRBJ1-3; D gene unclear. Trimming left V 1 base short and J 3 bases short, with 13 bases between. Germline CDR1 and CDR2: SGHAT and FQNNGV. The CDR3 has 16 amino acids. CDR3 protein: CASSLAGALLGNTIYF. The CDR3 region has the DNA TGTGCCAGCAGCTTAGCAGGTGCCCTGCTTGGAAACACCATATATTTT.

This clone was observed a single time. V is TRBV4-3 and J is TRBJ2-7; TRBD2 matches at 8 bases. The V gene's germline CDR1 is LGHNA and CDR2 YSLEER. V gave up 3 bases and J gave up 1 base; unmatched junction bases: 11. The length of the CDR3 is 17 residues. DNA of the CDR3: TGCGCCAGCAGCCAGTCGCTTAGGACTAGCCAATCCTACGAGCAGTACTTC. It is translated as CASSQSLRTSQSYEQYF.

This clone was picked up a small number of times. CDR3 loop: CATSRDGGQGNEKLFF. For the CDR3, the DNA is TGTGCCACCAGCAGAGATGGAGGACAGGGAAATGAAAAACTGTTTTTT. The chain links TRBV15 to TRBJ1-4; 8 nucleotides agree with TRBD1. V lost 0 bases, J lost 5 bases, and 5 bases stayed unmatched. The CDR3 spans 16 residues. CDR1 and CDR2 from the germline V gene are LNHNV and YYDKDF (reference sequence).

Here the CDR3 DNA reads TGTGCCAGCAGCCAAGATCCCGGTACTGGAAACACCATATATTTT. This encodes CASSQDPGTGNTIYF. The chain joins TRBV3-1 (or the pseudogene TRBV3-2) to TRBJ1-3; D remains ambiguous. From germline, CDR1 is LGHDT and CDR2 YNNKEL (reference sequence). The V end was cut by 0 bases, the J end by 2 bases, with 8 bases between. CDR3 size: 15 residues.

The chain links TRBV7-9 to TRBJ1-4; no firm D call. Germline V gene data show CDR1 as SEHNR and CDR2 as FQNEAQ (reference sequence). The V and J ends lost 6 bases and 6 bases respectively, with 20 bases between them. The CDR3 spans 16 residues. The CDR3 DNA is TGTGCCAGCAGTCCAAATTGGGCTTTTCAGGATGAAAAACTGTTTTTT. Translating it yields CASSPNWAFQDEKLFF.

The chain uses TRBV19 and TRBJ1-6, with 8 bases aligning to TRBD1. The CDR3 extends over 15 amino acids. J was trimmed by 5 bases and V by 5 bases; bases with no gene match: 5. The germline CDR1 and CDR2 sequences are LNHDA and SQIVND (reference sequence). The CDR3: CASSLTGVDNSPLHF. For the CDR3, the DNA is TGTGCCAGTAGTTTGACAGGGGTCGATAATTCACCCCTCCACTTT.

This clone is a singleton in its sample. The chain carries TRBV10-3 and TRBJ2-7, with unresolved D. V was trimmed by 10 bases and J by 0 bases, leaving 16 bases between them. The CDR3 has 14 residues. CDR1 is ENHRY and CDR2 is SYGVKD in the germline V gene. The CDR3 nucleotides are TGTGCCACCTCCAGTCCGGGTTACTCCTACGAGCAGTACTTC. Translated: CATSSPGYSYEQYF.

This sequence joins TRBV11-3 and TRBJ2-2, with 9 bases identical to TRBD2. Trimming removed 5 bases from V and 4 bases from J; junction bases left unmatched: 8. This CDR3 region has 16 residues. The germline V gene encodes CDR1 SGHNT and CDR2 YENEEA. The CDR3 sequence is CASSTRGGAFTGELFF. The CDR3 coding sequence is TGTGCCAGCAGCACACGCGGGGGGGCTTTCACCGGGGAGCTGTTTTTT.

This chain links TRBV21-1 with TRBJ2-7; no DNA check was done on the table's D call, TRBD2. TRBV21-1 is a pseudogene. This CDR3 region has 13 residues. The CDR3 spells CASRCRRIYEQYF. The CDR3 nucleotides are TGTGCCAGCAGATGCCGGAGGATCTACGAGCAGTACTTC.

This chain uses TRBV4-3 with TRBJ2-7; D may be TRBD2 (7 bases). The CDR3 covers 16 residues. Trimming stripped 1 base from V and 2 bases from J, with 15 bases between. Germline V gene lookup returns CDR1 LGHNA and CDR2 YSLEER. CDR3 coding DNA: TGCGCCAGCAGCCAAGTCCGGGGGGCTGACCCCTACGAGCAGTACTTC. Protein product: CASSQVRGADPYEQYF.

The chain couples TRBV5-4 to TRBJ2-7; a possible D gene is TRBD1 (6 bases). The CDR3 runs 12 residues. V lost 4 bases, J lost 3 bases, and 8 bases lay in between. Germline V lookup: CDR1 SGHNT, CDR2 YYREEE (reference sequence). CDR3 nucleotides: TGTGCCAGCAGCGTGGACAGCTACGAGCAGTACTTC. As protein: CASSVDSYEQYF.

The chain couples TRBV5-4 to TRBJ2-7; possibly TRBD1 for D (6 bases). The V gene's germline CDR1 is SGHNT and CDR2 YYREEE (reference sequence). This CDR3 contains 15 residues. The V end lost 1 base, the J end lost 1 base, and 12 bases lay between the germline ends. The CDR3 nucleotides read TGTGCCAGCAGCTTGAGGCAGGGGAGTTCCTACGAGCAGTACTTC. Translation gives CASSLRQGSSYEQYF.

The chain uses TRBV12-3 or TRBV12-4 and TRBJ2-3; possible D gene TRBD2, 6 bases. The ends were cut back, 5 bases at V and 6 bases at J, with 9 bases in the middle. This CDR3 spans 12 amino acids. This CDR3 reads CASSREVDTQYF. The CDR3 DNA reads as TGTGCCAGCAGTAGGGAGGTGGATACGCAGTATTTT.

This chain connects TRBV19 to TRBJ2-5, with TRBD2 matching over 9 bases. V gave up 5 bases and J gave up 5 bases; unmatched junction bases: 6. This CDR3 region has 14 residues. Germline values: CDR1 LNHDA, CDR2 SQIVND (reference sequence). As DNA, the CDR3 is TGTGCCAGTAGTCCTGGACTAGCGAGGGAGACCCAGTACTTC. It codes for CASSPGLARETQYF.

This sequence joins TRBV10-3 and TRBJ2-1; TRBD2 matches at 10 bases. The junction had 7 bases not matched to a gene; V was cut back by 7 bases and J by 7 bases. This CDR3 has 14 residues. Germline lookup yields CDR1 ENHRY and CDR2 SYGVKD. CDR3 sequence: CAITPGLAINEQFF. The CDR3 DNA reads as TGTGCCATCACCCCGGGACTAGCGATAAATGAGCAGTTCTTC.

The chain links TRBV12-5 to TRBJ1-5, with a possible D match to TRBD1 (5 bases). Trimming stripped 8 bases from V and 2 bases from J, with 19 bases between. Germline CDR1 is LGHNT and CDR2 is FRNRAP. The CDR3 sequence is 16 residues long. The CDR3 DNA sequence: TGTGCTAGTACTCTCCGGGGGTCTCCAGGCAATCAGCCCCAGCATTTT. The encoded protein is CASTLRGSPGNQPQHF.

The genes are TRBV29-1 and TRBJ1-6, with 10 bases identical to TRBD1. The germline gives CDR1 SQVTM, CDR2 ANQGSEA. V was pared by 6 bases and J by 14 bases, with 7 bases of the junction left unmatched. CDR3 length equals 12 residues. CDR3 nucleotides: TGCAGCGTAGGGACAGGGGCAGGCACCCTCCACTTT. Encoded protein: CSVGTGAGTLHF.

The chain joins TRBV11-2 to TRBJ1-1; D is perhaps TRBD1 (6 bases). There are 14 residues in the CDR3. Trimming stripped 5 bases from V and 6 bases from J, with 16 bases between. Germline assignment: CDR1 SGHAT and CDR2 FQNNGV. The CDR3 bases are TGTGCCAGCAGCAGATGGGCAGGGGACGCTGAAGCTTTCTTT. Residues: CASSRWAGDAEAFF.

This rearrangement joins TRBV7-6 to TRBJ2-5; 7 nucleotides align to TRBD1. In germline, CDR1 is SGHVS, CDR2 FNYEAQ. This CDR3 is 16 amino acids long. J lost 0 bases, V lost 5 bases, and 9 bases had no gene match. CDR3 loop: CASSPGGQGDQETQYF. As DNA, the CDR3 is TGTGCCAGCAGCCCGGGTGGCCAGGGGGACCAAGAGACCCAGTACTTC.

The chain joins TRBV19 to TRBJ1-6; 9 bases map to TRBD1. This CDR3 contains 16 residues. With V trimmed by 5 bases and J by 9 bases, 11 bases remained unmatched. Per germline, CDR1 LNHDA and CDR2 SQIVND (reference sequence). The CDR3 sequence: CASSVYGTGRTSPLHF. Here the CDR3 DNA reads TGTGCCAGTAGTGTCTACGGGACAGGGAGAACTTCACCCCTCCACTTT.

CDR3 sequence (DNA): TGCGCCAGCAGCCTAGCGGGGACTACCAACGAGCAGTACTTC. Its protein is CASSLAGTTNEQYF. The chain combines TRBV5-1 with TRBJ2-7, with TRBD2 identical over 9 bases. The CDR3 totals 14 residues. In germline, CDR1 is SGHRS, CDR2 YFSETQ. V dropped 4 bases and J dropped 5; count of bases not matched to a gene: 7.

This chain uses TRBV24-1 with TRBJ1-2; D is perhaps TRBD1 (5 bases). Germline-derived CDR1 and CDR2 are KGHDR and SFDVKD. The CDR3 is made up of 13 amino acids. The germline V and J ends were trimmed by 4 bases and 3 bases, with 8 bases remaining between them. The CDR3 coding sequence is TGTGCCACCAGTGAGCCAGGGTACTATGGCTACACCTTC. Translation: CATSEPGYYGYTF.